The following is a TCR beta chain sequence with its context. The entire patient cohort was treatment-naive prior to thyroid surgery. TCRdb ran MiXCR on the PCR reads. Of over 10,000 clones in the sample, approximately 33% were seen once. This specimen comes from a study of metastatic and nonmetastatic thyroid tumors. Material: tumor tissue. This sequence was found in a male donor with papillary thyroid cancer or a benign thyroid nodule (not recorded which). Some clones in this sample may be carry-over from other donors' samples.

The CDR3: CASVDRLIGNTIYF. In DNA, the CDR3 is TGTGCCAGCGTCGACAGGTTGATTGGAAACACCATATATTTT. The rearrangement joins TRBV2 to TRBJ1-3, with D perhaps matching TRBD1 (6 bases). The CDR3 spans 14 residues. V lost 8 bases and J lost 3, with 14 bases in between. CDR1 and CDR2 (germline): SNHLY, FYNNEI. The entire variable domain, with the rest obtained from reference TRBV2 and TRBJ1-3, is as follows: EPEVTQTPSHQVTQMGQEVILRCVPISNHLYFYWYRQILGQKVEFLVSFYNNEISEKSEIFDDQFSVERPDGSNFTLKIRSTKLEDSAMYFCASVDRLIGNTIYFGEGSWLTVV.